This TCR beta chain was identified during a study of vaccination effects on CD4 cells after COVID-19. CDR3 length: 11 residues. Deletions cut 0 bases from V and 6 bases from J, with 2 bases between. CDR1 is PRHDT, CDR2 FYEKMQ, per germline (reference sequence). TCRdb keeps only in-frame clones here, not all; method: immunoSEQ multiplex PCR. The table shows 10,000 or so clones, with just under 75% occurring only once. Of note for this clone: What it binds is unknown. Within the sample, other DNA sequences also encode this same CDR3.

Antigen-specific CD4+ T cell clonotypes were called by their expansion after viral peptide-pool culture in ViraFEST. Culturing for more than 9 days preceded CD4+ T cell isolation. People in the vaccine group had not been infected with SARS-CoV-2 before, and their nucleocapsid antibodies were negative. The sequence was obtained from a human donor who received a COVID-19 vaccine. This chain uses TRBV13 with TRBJ1-1; D is unresolved. The sample here was CD4+ T cells from PBMCs cultured with HCoV-229E spike peptides, taken before COVID-19 vaccination. The CDR3 protein is CASSLGSEAFF. The CDR3 coding sequence is TGTGCCAGCAGCTTAGGCTCTGAAGCTTTCTTT.